The 27 T cell receptor beta chains reported below all come from one sample, sequenced in a study of shared clonotypes between healthy human individuals. The protocol was immunoSEQ multiplex PCR, while the TCRdb copy is restricted to in-frame clones and leaves out a portion. The top ten hold over 0.12% of the sample, which has roughly 2.5 million clones, approximately 90% seen once. The sequenced sample was naive CD4+ T cells sorted from blood. Subset given: CD45RA+ positively selected. Receptor source: a man between 18 and 35 years old in good health.

This chain links TRBV20-1 with TRBJ1-2; possible D gene TRBD1, 5 bases. Germline V lookup: CDR1 DFQATT, CDR2 SNEGSKA (reference sequence). CDR3 size: 11 residues. Trimming removed 6 bases from V and 8 bases from J, with 13 bases in between. The CDR3 DNA reads as TGCAGTGCCCTAGGGGCCGGCGGCTACACCTTC. Translating gives CSALGAGGYTF.

Only one count was recorded for this clone. The rearrangement joins TRBV5-4 to TRBJ2-5; D is perhaps TRBD1 or TRBD2 (6 bases each). Germline lookup yields CDR1 SGHNT and CDR2 YYREEE (reference sequence). V was pared by 6 bases and J by 2 bases, with 14 bases between. The CDR3 spans 14 residues. The CDR3 loop is CASTSGGLQETQYF. For the CDR3, the DNA is TGTGCCAGCACCTCCGGGGGCCTACAAGAGACCCAGTACTTC.

V and J are TRBV15 and TRBJ1-4, with a possible D match to TRBD1 (5 bases). Germline V lookup: CDR1 LNHNV, CDR2 YYDKDF (reference sequence). V dropped 3 bases and J dropped 3 bases, with 11 bases sitting between them. This CDR3 comprises 15 residues. The CDR3 loop is CATSSPRVANEKLFF. The DNA of the CDR3 is TGTGCCACCAGCAGTCCCAGGGTGGCTAATGAAAAACTGTTTTTT.

The rearrangement joins TRBV30 to TRBJ2-3, with D tentatively TRBD2 (5 bases). CDR3 length equals 15 residues. V was pared by 0 bases and J by 4 bases, with 14 bases between. From germline, CDR1 is GTSNPN and CDR2 SVGIG (reference sequence). CDR3 sequence: CAWSVPVSVSDTQYF. CDR3 nucleotides: TGTGCCTGGAGTGTACCGGTTAGCGTCTCAGATACGCAGTATTTT.

The chain combines TRBV6-5 with TRBJ2-7; D assignment may be TRBD1 or TRBD2 (5 bases each). Germline CDR1 and CDR2: MNHEY and SVGAGI. Trimming stripped 7 bases from V and 0 bases from J, with 13 bases between. The CDR3 contains 14 residues. In nucleotides, the CDR3 is TGTGCCAGCAAGAGGGACGGGCGCTCCTACGAGCAGTACTTC. It yields the protein CASKRDGRSYEQYF.

The J gene is TRBJ2-6, the V gene TRBV7-3, with D possibly matching TRBD2 (6 bases). Germline CDR1 and CDR2: SGHTA and FQGTGA. The CDR3 is 15 residues long. Deletions cut 5 bases from V and 1 base from J, with 9 bases between. The CDR3 DNA is TGTGCCAGCAGCACCCGGGGGTCTGGGGCCAACGTCCTGACTTTC. Protein product: CASSTRGSGANVLTF.

The chain has TRBV2 and TRBJ1-4, with D perhaps matching TRBD1 (6 bases). This CDR3 has 13 residues. Germline CDR1 reads SNHLY; CDR2 reads FYNNEI. V was clipped by 8 bases and J by 7 bases, with 14 bases between them. The DNA of the CDR3 is TGTGCCAGCGGGGGCCCGGCGGGTGAAAAACTGTTTTTT. This translates into CASGGPAGEKLFF.

The chain's CDR3 is CASSYAGQPGEKLFF. CDR3 coding DNA: TGTGCCAGCAGTTACGCGGGACAGCCGGGGGAAAAACTGTTTTTT. The rearrangement links TRBV6-5 to TRBJ1-4, with 7 bases aligning to TRBD1. The V gene end was trimmed by 2 bases and the J gene end by 8 bases; junction bases not matched to a gene: 8. The CDR3 is 15 amino acids. Germline CDR1 reads MNHEY; CDR2 reads SVGAGI.

In regard to this clone: The identical CDR3 is also encoded by other nucleotide sequences in the sample. The chain combines TRBV2 with TRBJ2-6, with D hard to call. CDR3 size: 14 residues. Germline CDR1 and CDR2: SNHLY and FYNNEI. V was trimmed by 2 bases and J by 0 bases, leaving 2 bases between them. The CDR3 nucleotides read TGTGCCAGCAGTGAATCCTCTGGGGCCAACGTCCTGACTTTC. It translates to CASSESSGANVLTF.

The chain links TRBV5-4 to TRBJ2-3; TRBD1 matches at 9 bases. This CDR3 has 16 residues. Germline CDR1 reads SGHNT; CDR2 reads YYREEE (reference sequence). V trimming: 0 bases; J trimming: 0 bases; junction bases outside the gene matches: 2. CDR3 DNA: TGTGCCAGCAGCTTGGGGGACAGGGCTAGCACAGATACGCAGTATTTT. Its translation is CASSLGDRASTDTQYF.

The chain uses TRBV29-1 and TRBJ2-1; D might be TRBD1 or TRBD2, each matching 5 bases. The CDR3 is 14 amino acids. Trimming pared 3 bases from V and 6 bases from J, leaving 15 bases between. Germline V gene sequence: CDR1 SQVTM, CDR2 ANQGSEA. The CDR3: CSVDRDPRGNEQFF. CDR3 sequence (DNA): TGCAGCGTTGACCGGGACCCTCGGGGCAATGAGCAGTTCTTC.

This chain links TRBV28 with TRBJ2-3; TRBD2 might be the D (6 bases). V lost 5 bases to trimming and J lost 13 bases, with 16 bases between them. The CDR3 consists of 12 residues. Germline V CDR1 and CDR2: MDHEN, SYDVKM. The CDR3 nucleotides are TGTGCCAGCAGTGCCCCTGCGGAGGGAGAGTATTTT. It specifies CASSAPAEGEYF.

The genes are TRBV5-1 and TRBJ2-7; no clear D gene. CDR3 length equals 15 residues. Germline loops: CDR1 SGHRS, CDR2 YFSETQ. V gave up 0 bases and J gave up 5 bases, with 15 bases separating them. In DNA, the CDR3 is TGCGCCAGCAGCTTGGGTCGACCCTCCCTCCACGAGCAGTACTTC. This sequence encodes CASSLGRPSLHEQYF.

This clone appeared a single time. The gene calls are TRBV7-9 and TRBJ2-3; D is unclear. The CDR3 runs 17 residues. Germline V gives CDR1 SEHNR, CDR2 FQNEAQ (reference sequence). Trimming took 9 bases from V and 1 from J, leaving 23 bases between them. CDR3 coding DNA: TGTGCCAGTGGGTTAAGTACCACCGACCGGGGCACAGATACGCAGTATTTT. This gives the protein CASGLSTTDRGTDTQYF. The full variable domain, its missing parts supplied by reference TRBV7-9 and TRBJ2-3, is DTGVSQNPRHKITKRGQNVTFRCDPISEHNRLYWYRQTLGQGPEFLTYFQNEAQLEKSRLLSDRFSAERPKGSFSTLEIQRTEQGDSAMYLCASGLSTTDRGTDTQYFGPGTRLTVL.

J is TRBJ2-5 and V is TRBV5-1, with TRBD1 matching over 8 bases. The CDR3 covers 16 residues. Trimming cost V 1 base and J 2 bases; bases outside gene matches: 7. CDR1 is SGHRS, CDR2 YFSETQ, per germline. The DNA for the CDR3 is TGCGCCAGCAGCTTGTTTGAGACAGGGGCGCAAGAGACCCAGTACTTC. It yields the protein CASSLFETGAQETQYF.

This sequence joins TRBV9 and TRBJ2-1; 8 nucleotides line up with TRBD2. After removal of 3 bases from V and 4 bases from J, the junction contained 9 bases not matched to a gene. From germline, CDR1 is SGDLS and CDR2 YYNGEE. CDR3 length: 16 amino acids. Here the CDR3 reads CASSAVAGYGYNEQFF. CDR3 bases: TGTGCCAGCAGCGCCGTAGCGGGATATGGTTACAATGAGCAGTTCTTC.

The genes are TRBV9 and TRBJ2-2; D possibly corresponds to TRBD2 (5 bases). This CDR3 spans 16 amino acids. Germline CDR1 reads SGDLS; CDR2 reads YYNGEE. Trimming pared 4 bases from V and 0 bases from J, leaving 13 bases between. The CDR3 bases are TGTGCCAGCAGCCCCCGAACACTAGCGAACACCGGGGAGCTGTTTTTT. Protein product: CASSPRTLANTGELFF. Full variable domain (missing parts from reference TRBV9 and TRBJ2-2): DSGVTQTPKHLITATGQRVTLRCSPRSGDLSVYWYQQSLDQGLQFLIQYYNGEERAKGNILERFSAQQFPDLHSELNLSSLELGDSALYFCASSPRTLANTGELFFGEGSRLTVL.

The J gene is TRBJ1-1, the V gene TRBV11-1; D may be TRBD1 (5 bases). This CDR3 spans 14 amino acids. Germline V gives CDR1 SGHAT, CDR2 FQDESV (reference sequence). V lost 5 bases to trimming and J lost 3 bases, with 13 bases between them. CDR3 region: CASSPGAWDTEAFF. In DNA, the CDR3 is TGTGCCAGCAGCCCCGGGGCATGGGACACTGAAGCTTTCTTT. The entire variable domain, with the rest obtained from reference TRBV11-1 and TRBJ1-1, is as follows: EAEVAQSPRYKITEKSQAVAFWCDPISGHATLYWYRQILGQGPELLVQFQDESVVDDSQLPKDRFSAERLKGVDSTLKIQPAELGDSAMYLCASSPGAWDTEAFFGQGTRLTVV.

The rearrangement joins TRBV30 to TRBJ1-2; D is possibly TRBD1 (6 bases). Trimming stripped 2 bases from V and 5 bases from J, with 18 bases between. CDR3 size: 15 residues. Germline assignment: CDR1 GTSNPN and CDR2 SVGIG (reference sequence). DNA of the CDR3: TGTGCCTGGAGTTTCAGACCGGACAGCCCGTATGGCTACACCTTC. It translates to CAWSFRPDSPYGYTF.

This clone was counted once. The gene calls are TRBV30 and TRBJ2-4, with D possibly being TRBD1 or TRBD2 (6 bases each). V was trimmed by 4 bases and J by 4 bases, leaving 17 bases between them. CDR1 is GTSNPN and CDR2 is SVGIG in the germline V gene (reference sequence). CDR3 length: 15 residues. CDR3 bases: TGTGCCTGGACCCTGGACGGGGGCGGTAAAAACATTCAGTACTTC. This translates into CAWTLDGGGKNIQYF.

The chain links TRBV6-6 to TRBJ2-6; unclear D gene. CDR3 length: 15 residues. From germline, CDR1 is MNHNY and CDR2 SVGAGI (reference sequence). Trimming pared 4 bases from V and 3 bases from J, leaving 10 bases between. The CDR3 is CASSFSRVGANVLTF. The CDR3 region has the DNA TGTGCCAGCAGTTTCTCGCGAGTTGGGGCCAACGTCCTGACTTTC.

This chain links TRBV25-1 with TRBJ2-5, with D perhaps matching TRBD1 (5 bases). CDR3 length equals 13 residues. Trimming pared 10 bases from V and 6 bases from J, leaving 18 bases between. Germline assignment: CDR1 MGHDK and CDR2 SYGVNS. CDR3 residues: CATSLQVTKTQYF. As DNA, the CDR3 is TGTGCCACCTCTTTACAGGTTACAAAGACCCAGTACTTC.

Details on this clone: This same CDR3 is encoded by further DNA sequences in the sample. J is TRBJ2-2 and V is TRBV18, with D unclear. The V gene's germline CDR1 is KGHSH and CDR2 LQKENI. V lost 1 base and J lost 4, with 7 bases in between. The CDR3 sequence is 14 residues long. In nucleotides, the CDR3 is TGTGCCAGCTCACCACAGGGTTCCACCGGGGAGCTGTTTTTT. It codes for CASSPQGSTGELFF.

This clone was counted a single time. V gene TRBV4-1 combines with J gene TRBJ2-3, with 13 bases fitting TRBD2. V lost 4 bases and J lost 7; bases outside the gene matches: 8. Germline lookup yields CDR1 MGHRA and CDR2 YSYEKL. This CDR3 comprises 16 residues. The CDR3 loop reads CASSPRTSGGRNTQYF. The DNA for the CDR3 is TGCGCCAGCAGCCCTAGGACTAGCGGGGGCCGGAATACGCAGTATTTT.

As to this clone: This sample includes further DNA sequences coding for the same CDR3. V usage is TRBV10-2 and J usage is TRBJ1-6; TRBD1 aligns across 10 bases. CDR3 length equals 13 residues. Germline values: CDR1 WSHSY, CDR2 SAAADI. Trimming cost V 7 bases and J 9 bases; bases outside gene matches: 3. The CDR3 reads CASTGQGGSPLHF. The CDR3 bases are TGCGCCAGCACCGGACAGGGGGGTTCACCCCTCCACTTT.

Turning to this clone: The sample has other DNA sequences that encode this CDR3 too. The V call is TRBV4-3, the J call TRBJ1-5, with a tentative D call TRBD1 (6 bases). Germline CDR1 reads LGHNA; CDR2 reads YSLEER. V was shortened by 0 bases and J by 0 bases, with 6 bases between the two germline ends. The CDR3 consists of 15 residues. The CDR3 nucleotides read TGCGCCAGCAGCCAAGACAGGGGTAGCAATCAGCCCCAGCATTTT. As protein: CASSQDRGSNQPQHF.

V and J are TRBV27 and TRBJ1-1; D is perhaps TRBD1 (6 bases). The CDR3 has 15 residues. Germline CDR1 and CDR2: MNHEY and SMNVEV (reference sequence). The V and J ends lost 4 bases and 4 bases respectively, with 16 bases between them. The CDR3 is CASSYHPQGTTEAFF. In DNA form, the CDR3 reads TGTGCCAGCAGTTATCACCCGCAGGGGACCACTGAAGCTTTCTTT.